This entry lists 3 T cell receptor beta chains sequenced from one sample in a study of T cells in Graves' hyperthyroidism and ophthalmopathy. Regions amplified from RNA transcripts were the TCR beta CDR3 regions. HTBI primers were the set used in a first-round RT-PCR of the TCR CDR3. MiXCR was run by TCRdb on the multiplex PCR reads, yielding one entry per CDR3 protein. The sample lists roughly 650,000 distinct CDR3 sequences; approximately 16% were seen once. The source material was blood. Receptors originate from a middle-aged woman with Graves' ophthalmopathy.

In its sample, this clonotype was seen many times. The rearrangement joins TRBV20-1 to TRBJ2-1; weak D call: TRBD1 (6 bases). Trimming took 3 bases from V and 3 from J, leaving 12 bases between them. The germline gives CDR1 DFQATT, CDR2 SNEGSKA (reference sequence). The CDR3 is 14 amino acids. The CDR3 DNA reads as TGCAGTGCTAGGGGCAGGGGAAACTACAATGAGCAGTTCTTC. It is translated as CSARGRGNYNEQFF.

This clonotype was seen more than once but under ten times. The CDR3 loop is CASSIRDRADQPQHF. The CDR3 nucleotides read TGTGCCAGCAGTATCCGGGACAGGGCCGATCAGCCCCAGCATTTT. V is TRBV6-2 or TRBV6-3 and J is TRBJ1-5, with 9 bases lining up with TRBD1. Germline V lookup: CDR1 MNHEY, CDR2 SVGEGT. CDR3 length: 15 amino acids. Trimming removed 5 bases from V and 5 bases from J; junction bases left unmatched: 7.

This clonotype was recorded many times. The chain links TRBV5-1 to TRBJ2-1; 14 nucleotides align to TRBD2. Trimming took 3 bases from V and 10 from J; bases not matched to a gene: 9. CDR1 and CDR2 from the germline V gene are SGHRS and YFSETQ. The CDR3 is 16 amino acids. This chain's CDR3 is CASSSAGTSGRLEQFF. The CDR3 bases are TGCGCCAGCAGCTCCGCCGGGACTAGCGGGAGACTAGAGCAGTTCTTC.